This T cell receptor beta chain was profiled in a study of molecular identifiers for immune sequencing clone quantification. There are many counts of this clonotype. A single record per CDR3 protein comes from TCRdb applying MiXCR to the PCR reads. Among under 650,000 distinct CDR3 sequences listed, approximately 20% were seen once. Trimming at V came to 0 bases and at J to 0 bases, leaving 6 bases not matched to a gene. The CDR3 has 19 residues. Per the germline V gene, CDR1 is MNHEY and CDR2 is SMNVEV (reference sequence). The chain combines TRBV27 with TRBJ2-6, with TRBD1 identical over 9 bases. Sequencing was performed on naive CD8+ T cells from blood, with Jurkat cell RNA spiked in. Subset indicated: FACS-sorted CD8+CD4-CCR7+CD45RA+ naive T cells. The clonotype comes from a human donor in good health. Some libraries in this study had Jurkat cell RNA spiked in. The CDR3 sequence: CASSLSWDRAISGANVLTF. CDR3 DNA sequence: TGTGCCAGCAGTTTATCGTGGGACAGGGCTATCTCTGGGGCCAACGTCCTGACTTTC.